Each of the 26 T cell receptor beta chains below was sequenced from the same sample in a study of blood T cell repertoires in COVID-19. Profiled with immunoSEQ multiplex PCR; TCRdb holds only in-frame clones, not every one. In the table there are under 130,000 clones, under 80% of which are singletons. Material for sequencing was peripheral blood. The origin of the receptors is a man in his sixties or seventies with active or convalescent COVID-19.

The rearrangement joins TRBV14 to TRBJ2-7; the D gene is possibly TRBD2 (6 bases). The germline V gene has CDR1 SGHDN and CDR2 FVKESK. The CDR3 spans 13 residues. Trimming took 8 bases from V and 1 from J, leaving 12 bases between them. Here the CDR3 DNA reads TGTGCCAGCCGCGCGGGGTTTTCCTACGAGCAGTACTTC. It yields the protein CASRAGFSYEQYF. The full variable domain, with the rest looked up from reference TRBV14 and TRBJ2-7, is EAGVTQFPSHSVIEKGQTVTLRCDPISGHDNLYWYRRVMGKEIKFLLHFVKESKQDESGMPNNRFLAERTGGTYSTLKVQPAELEDSGVYFCASRAGFSYEQYFGPGTRLTVT.

This chain links TRBV30 with TRBJ2-3; D perhaps matches TRBD2 (5 bases). The ends were cut back, 8 bases at V and 3 bases at J, with 18 bases in the middle. This CDR3 region has 14 residues. CDR1 GTSNPN and CDR2 SVGIG come from the germline V gene (reference sequence). DNA of the CDR3: TGTGCCCGAACCCTAGGTGGGAGAACAGATACGCAGTATTTT. Amino acid sequence: CARTLGGRTDTQYF.

CDR3 residues: CASSLPEFGNEQYF. CDR3 in DNA: TGTGCCAGCAGCTTACCGGAGTTCGGCAACGAGCAGTACTTC. The V call is TRBV11-1, the J call TRBJ2-7; D gene ambiguous. The V and J ends lost 2 bases and 5 bases respectively, with 13 bases between them. Germline CDR1 is SGHAT and CDR2 is FQDESV (reference sequence). The CDR3 consists of 14 residues.

This clone turned up a few times. V usage is TRBV7-3 and J usage is TRBJ1-1, with D hard to call. The CDR3 has 13 amino acids. The germline V gene has CDR1 SGHTA and CDR2 FQGTGA. The V end was cut by 5 bases, the J end by 4 bases, with 11 bases between. CDR3 protein: CASSLLGSTEAFF. CDR3 DNA sequence: TGTGCCAGCAGCCTACTCGGGAGCACTGAAGCTTTCTTT.

This clone was observed once. The rearrangement uses TRBV4-2 and TRBJ1-2; 7 bases fit TRBD1. The CDR3 runs to 13 residues. Unmatched junction bases numbered 0, after V lost 2 bases and J lost 3 bases. Germline V lookup: CDR1 LGHNA, CDR2 YNFKEQ. The CDR3 here is CASSQTGDYGYTF. Written as DNA, the CDR3 is TGTGCCAGCAGCCAAACAGGGGACTATGGCTACACCTTC.

This clone has just a few counts. V and J are TRBV10-2 and TRBJ2-1, with D tentatively TRBD1 (5 bases). CDR3 length: 14 residues. Germline assignment: CDR1 WSHSY and CDR2 SAAADI. Trimming left V 4 bases short and J 4 bases short, with 11 bases between. The CDR3 sequence is CASSVAGPYNEQFF. Here the CDR3 DNA reads TGCGCCAGCAGTGTTGCAGGGCCTTACAATGAGCAGTTCTTC.

This clone was counted between two and nine times. The chain carries TRBV9 and TRBJ2-7; D may be TRBD2 (6 bases). There are 15 residues in the CDR3. The V end was cut by 0 bases, the J end by 0 bases, with 10 bases between. Germline V lookup: CDR1 SGDLS, CDR2 YYNGEE. The CDR3 coding sequence is TGTGCCAGCAGCGTAGAACCTAGCGTCTCCTACGAGCAGTACTTC. It encodes CASSVEPSVSYEQYF.

The chain combines TRBV14 with TRBJ1-1; D not resolved. The V end lost 1 base, the J end lost 1 base, and 7 bases lay between the germline ends. CDR3 length: 14 amino acids. Germline V lookup: CDR1 SGHDN, CDR2 FVKESK. As DNA, the CDR3 is TGTGCCAGCAGCCAAGTTCAATGGAACACTGAAGCTTTCTTT. Translation: CASSQVQWNTEAFF.

J is TRBJ2-3 and V is TRBV5-6, with 10 bases lining up with TRBD2. Trimming at V came to 0 bases and at J to 6 bases, leaving 10 bases not matched to a gene. CDR1 and CDR2 (germline): SGHDT, YYEEEE. This CDR3 region has 17 residues. CDR3 protein: CASSLAGLAGEGDTQYF. The CDR3 nucleotides read TGTGCCAGCAGCTTGGCTGGTCTAGCGGGGGAAGGGGATACGCAGTATTTT.

The chain carries TRBV7-9 and TRBJ1-1; 9 nucleotides match TRBD1. The CDR3 extends over 14 amino acids. J was trimmed by 3 bases and V by 5 bases; bases with no gene match: 4. Germline V CDR1 and CDR2: SEHNR, FQNEAQ (reference sequence). Here the CDR3 DNA reads TGTGCCAGCAGCCTCCGGGACAGGGACACTGAAGCTTTCTTT. Amino acid sequence: CASSLRDRDTEAFF.

The chain is built from TRBV7-9 and TRBJ1-2; 8 bases line up with TRBD1. The germline gives CDR1 SEHNR, CDR2 FQNEAQ (reference sequence). The CDR3 covers 16 residues. The V and J ends lost 0 bases and 8 bases, in that order; junction bases with no gene match: 11. In nucleotides, the CDR3 is TGTGCCAGCAGCTTAGCTGCCGACAGGGGTTTTAGGGGCTACACCTTC. This encodes CASSLAADRGFRGYTF.

The chain links TRBV19 to TRBJ1-1, with TRBD1 as a possible D gene (5 bases). V lost 3 bases to trimming and J lost 5 bases, with 25 bases between them. Germline V gives CDR1 LNHDA, CDR2 SQIVND (reference sequence). The CDR3 sequence is 18 residues long. The CDR3 reads CASSIRRAGRRLRTEAFF. CDR3 bases: TGTGCCAGTAGTATCCGTAGGGCAGGGAGGAGGTTACGGACTGAAGCTTTCTTT.

The CDR3 here is CAISDPGQAGLGNQPQHF. CDR3 bases: TGTGCCATCAGTGATCCGGGACAGGCCGGATTGGGCAATCAGCCCCAGCATTTT. The V call is TRBV10-3, the J call TRBJ1-5; 8 bases map to TRBD1. V lost 3 bases and J lost 2; bases outside the gene matches: 12. CDR3 length: 18 residues. The germline V gene has CDR1 ENHRY and CDR2 SYGVKD.

The count of this clone is one. The rearrangement joins TRBV2 to TRBJ2-6; no firm D call. V shed 7 bases and J shed 0 bases, with 7 bases lying between them. Germline CDR1 is SNHLY and CDR2 is FYNNEI. The CDR3 consists of 14 residues. CDR3 protein: CASKEFSGANVLTF. The CDR3 region has the DNA TGTGCCAGCAAGGAGTTCTCTGGGGCCAACGTCCTGACTTTC. The variable domain in full, completed from reference TRBV2 and TRBJ2-6, reads EPEVTQTPSHQVTQMGQEVILRCVPISNHLYFYWYRQILGQKVEFLVSFYNNEISEKSEIFDDQFSVERPDGSNFTLKIRSTKLEDSAMYFCASKEFSGANVLTFGAGSRLTVL.

The chain carries TRBV12-3 or TRBV12-4 and TRBJ1-2, with a weak D call TRBD1 (6 bases). The CDR3 is made up of 13 amino acids. Trimming removed 2 bases from V and 8 bases from J, with 12 bases in between. The CDR3 DNA follows: TGTGCCAGCAGTTTACTGGACAGAGGCGGCTACACCTTC. This sequence encodes CASSLLDRGGYTF.

The chain recombines TRBV3-1 (or the pseudogene TRBV3-2) with TRBJ2-7, with D possibly matching TRBD2 (6 bases). This CDR3 has 14 residues. The germline CDR1 and CDR2 sequences are LGHDT and YNNKEL (reference sequence). V was clipped by 5 bases and J by 4 bases, with 15 bases between them. The DNA of the CDR3 is TGTGCCAGCAGCACATCGGGACTTCCTTACGAGCAGTACTTC. It specifies CASSTSGLPYEQYF.

This clone has only one observation. This chain connects TRBV28 to TRBJ2-5, with a weak D call TRBD2 (7 bases). This CDR3 is 16 amino acids long. V gave up 6 bases and J gave up 2 bases, with 19 bases separating them. Germline V gene data show CDR1 as MDHEN and CDR2 as SYDVKM. As DNA, the CDR3 is TGTGCCAGCAGCCGCGGTCGGGGGGCTATGCAAGAGACCCAGTACTTC. Encoded protein: CASSRGRGAMQETQYF.

In regard to this clone: Sequence at one end of the junction differs from germline and may be a read error. The chain uses TRBV6-1 and TRBJ2-7; TRBD1 matches at 7 bases. CDR3 length: 13 residues. Germline loops: CDR1 MNHNS, CDR2 SASEGT. CDR3 protein: CATSETGVDEQYF. In DNA, the CDR3 is TGTGCCACCAGTGAAACAGGGGTAGACGAGCAGTACTTC.

The DNA of the CDR3 is TGTGCCAGCAGTCCAGGGGGATTAAATTCACCCCTCCACTTT. This sequence encodes CASSPGGLNSPLHF. V gene TRBV27 combines with J gene TRBJ1-6; 7 bases line up with TRBD1. CDR1 is MNHEY and CDR2 is SMNVEV in the germline V gene (reference sequence). This CDR3 is built from 14 residues. V was pared by 5 bases and J by 7 bases, with 5 bases of the junction left unmatched.

V is TRBV18 and J is TRBJ1-1; D is possibly TRBD1 (5 bases). Looked up from germline, CDR1 is KGHSH and CDR2 is LQKENI. CDR3 length: 15 amino acids. V gave up 0 bases and J gave up 1 base, with 9 bases separating them. CDR3 sequence: CASSPPRQGNTEAFF. For the CDR3, the DNA is TGTGCCAGCTCACCACCGAGGCAGGGGAACACTGAAGCTTTCTTT.

V is TRBV6-6 and J is TRBJ1-4; TRBD1 matches 9 bases. V shed 4 bases and J 7 bases; nucleotides not matched to a gene: 4. The CDR3 sequence is 14 residues long. Looked up from germline, CDR1 is MNHNY and CDR2 is SVGAGI (reference sequence). The CDR3 spells CASSFRDRVEKLFF. DNA for the CDR3: TGTGCCAGCAGTTTCCGGGACAGGGTTGAAAAACTGTTTTTT.

The V call is TRBV11-2, the J call TRBJ1-4; 9 bases agree with TRBD1. Trimming at V came to 0 bases and at J to 5 bases, leaving 7 bases not matched to a gene. This CDR3 has 17 amino acids. Germline V gives CDR1 SGHAT, CDR2 FQNNGV. CDR3 amino acids: CASSLDRGGTGNEKLFF. For the CDR3, the DNA is TGTGCCAGCAGCTTAGATCGGGGGGGGACAGGGAATGAAAAACTGTTTTTT.

V is TRBV27 and J is TRBJ1-2, with D tentatively TRBD1 (5 bases). The CDR3 is 13 amino acids. CDR1 is MNHEY and CDR2 is SMNVEV in the germline V gene (reference sequence). V lost 5 bases and J 7 bases, leaving 14 bases between the germline ends. The CDR3, as DNA: TGTGCCAGCAGTCCCAGACAGAGAGCTGGCTACACCTTC. It specifies CASSPRQRAGYTF.

The chain links TRBV5-1 to TRBJ2-2; 8 bases agree with TRBD2. This CDR3 contains 16 residues. The V gene's germline CDR1 is SGHRS and CDR2 YFSETQ. After removal of 0 bases from V and 6 bases from J, the junction contained 7 bases not matched to a gene. As DNA, the CDR3 is TGCGCCAGCAGCTTGGATCCGGGAGGGCCTCCCGGGGAGCTGTTTTTT. Amino acid sequence: CASSLDPGGPPGELFF.

The V call is TRBV4-2, the J call TRBJ2-1; 14 bases are a match to TRBD2. The CDR3 totals 19 residues. Germline CDR1 LGHNA, CDR2 YNFKEQ. The V gene end was trimmed by 5 bases and the J gene end by 0 bases; junction bases not matched to a gene: 9. The CDR3 is CASSVGGLAGARSYNEQFF. In nucleotides, the CDR3 is TGTGCCAGCAGCGTCGGGGGACTAGCGGGAGCCCGCTCCTACAATGAGCAGTTCTTC.

This chain uses TRBV5-1 with TRBJ2-3, with 8 bases that match TRBD2. There are 16 residues in the CDR3. After removal of 7 bases from V and 3 bases from J, the junction contained 13 bases not matched to a gene. CDR1 is SGHRS, CDR2 YFSETQ, per germline. The CDR3 reads CASGLSSGIKTDTQYF. The CDR3 DNA sequence: TGCGCCAGCGGACTGAGTAGCGGGATTAAAACAGATACGCAGTATTTT.